This T cell receptor beta chain originates from a study of PD-1 blockade in mismatch repair-deficient tumors (TCRdb year 2017). For the study in its entirety: Between September 2013 and late 2016, 75 to 95 consecutive patients with about 11 mismatch repair-deficient cancer types, all previously treated and progressing, were enrolled in the trial. Tumor-associated T cell clones were tracked in the peripheral blood of patients responding to PD-1 blockade by deep sequencing of TCR CDR3 regions.

Study-wide findings and limitations: Clones residing in the tumor, which were often undetectable in blood before treatment, expanded quickly after pembrolizumab and then contracted, generally before radiologic responses.

Mismatch repair deficiency was established in every enrolled patient by polymerase chain reaction or immunohistochemistry. Three patients who responded to pembrolizumab therapy underwent TCR sequencing. Pembrolizumab PD-1 blockade was prospectively tested in advanced mismatch repair-deficient cancers, regardless of tissue of origin, in the phase II trial. Peripheral blood T cell samples were collected serially, before PD-1 blockade began and at several time points afterward. Blood sampling time points were reported as weeks after the first dose of pembrolizumab. On this clone itself: Its antigen is currently not known. No base quality values were provided; no much bigger clone lies one nucleotide off.

Library preparation employed the immunoSEQ multiplex PCR assay. TCRdb limited this immuneACCESS table to in-frame rearrangements with V and J called. A share of clones is missing; checked studies link under half to unresolved V genes, and the rest is unexplained. Across this sample there are 56,000 or so clones, with around four fifths seen only once. 3.3% of the sample rests with the top ten. Sequences SGHTS (CDR1) and YDEGEE (CDR2) are obtained from the germline V gene. Including cysteine and phenylalanine, the CDR3 has 15 amino acids. The sequence is cut down to CDR3 DNA, 45 bases in frame from base 1. The junction carries 15 bases between V and J, which are trimmed by 4 bases and 4 bases respectively.

This clonotype was obtained from an adult with mismatch repair-deficient cancer. This chain is built from TRBV5-8 and TRBJ2-1, with the D assignment possibly TRBD1 or TRBD2, given 7 matching bases for each. This specimen was peripheral blood, taken 4 weeks after starting pembrolizumab. The CDR3 sequence is CASSLGGTVYNEQFF. Here is the DNA: TGTGCCAGCAGCCTGGGAGGGACAGTGTACAATGAGCAGTTCTTC.